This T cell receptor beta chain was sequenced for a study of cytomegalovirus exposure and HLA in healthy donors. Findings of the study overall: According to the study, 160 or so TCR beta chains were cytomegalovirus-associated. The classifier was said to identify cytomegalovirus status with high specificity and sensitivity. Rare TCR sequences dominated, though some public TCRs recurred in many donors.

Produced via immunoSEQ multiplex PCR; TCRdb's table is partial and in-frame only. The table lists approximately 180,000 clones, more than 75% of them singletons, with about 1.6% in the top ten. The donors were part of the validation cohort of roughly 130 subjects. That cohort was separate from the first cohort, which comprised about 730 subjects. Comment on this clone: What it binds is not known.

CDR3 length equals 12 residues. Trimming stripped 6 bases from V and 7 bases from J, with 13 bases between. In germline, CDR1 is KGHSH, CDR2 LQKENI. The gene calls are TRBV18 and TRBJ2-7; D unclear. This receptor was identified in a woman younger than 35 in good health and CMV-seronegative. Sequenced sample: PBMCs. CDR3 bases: TGTGCCAGCTCGCCGACATCTTGGGAGCAGTACTTC. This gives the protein CASSPTSWEQYF.